Below are 3 T cell receptor beta chains sequenced from a single sample in a study of blood T cell repertoires in COVID-19. Only in-frame clones appear in the TCRdb table, and some are missing; sequencing was by immunoSEQ multiplex PCR. Among over 65,000 clones listed, 70% to 85% were seen once. Sequences were obtained from peripheral blood. These receptors were taken from a man at least 80 years old with active COVID-19.

CDR3 coding DNA: TGTGCCAGCAGCCTTAGGGAGCGGCTAACGCCCTACAGCACCGGGGAGCTGTTTTTT. This gives the protein CASSLRERLTPYSTGELFF. This sequence joins TRBV7-2 and TRBJ2-2; tentatively, D is TRBD2 (5 bases). With 5 bases removed from V and 4 bases from J, the gap between germline ends came to 26 bases. CDR1 SGHTA and CDR2 FQGNSA come from the germline V gene. This CDR3 comprises 19 residues.

The rearrangement links TRBV29-1 to TRBJ1-4, with 7 nucleotides matching TRBD1. CDR1 is SQVTM and CDR2 is ANQGSEA in the germline V gene. The CDR3 spans 13 residues. V trimming: 7 bases; J trimming: 5 bases; junction bases outside the gene matches: 7. CDR3 sequence: CSARRGQNEKLFF. In nucleotides, the CDR3 is TGCAGCGCCCGAAGGGGACAGAATGAAAAACTGTTTTTT.

The V and J genes are TRBV6-5 and TRBJ1-2; 9 nucleotides align to TRBD1. Germline V gene lookup returns CDR1 MNHEY and CDR2 SVGAGI. This CDR3 has 13 amino acids. V lost 7 bases, J lost 4 bases, and 4 bases stayed unmatched. CDR3: CASKTGQGYGYTF. The CDR3 region has the DNA TGTGCCAGCAAGACGGGACAGGGCTATGGCTACACCTTC.